This TCR beta chain is drawn from a study of T cell changes during pregnancy in multiple sclerosis. Assay: immunoSEQ multiplex PCR; the TCRdb copy retains only in-frame clones and omits some. The sample lists tens of thousands of clones, 88% occurring once. As regards this clone: In the same sample, other DNA sequences code for this CDR3.

The CDR3 runs to 14 residues. Trimming took off 0 bases at V and 1 base at J, with 7 bases between the two ends. CDR1 is SGDLS, CDR2 YYNGEE, per germline. The gene calls are TRBV9 and TRBJ1-2, with no clear D. This TCR was recovered from a female donor in good health, enrolled as a control in a pregnancy study. Source: CD8+ T cells from peripheral blood mononuclear cells, taken after pregnancy. The DNA of the CDR3 is TGTGCCAGCAGCGTAGCTGATAGTAACTATGGCTACACCTTC. It yields the protein CASSVADSNYGYTF.